The present TCR beta chain was sequenced within a study of T cell changes during pregnancy in multiple sclerosis. Produced via immunoSEQ multiplex PCR; TCRdb's table is partial and in-frame only. The sample includes 15,000 to 19,000 clones, 83% seen only once; the top ten take approximately 17%. The CDR3 loop spans 19 amino acids. CDR1 SGHRS and CDR2 YFSETQ come from the germline V gene. Trimming at V came to 3 bases and at J to 0 bases, leaving 15 bases not matched to a gene. The starting material was CD8+ T cells from peripheral blood mononuclear cells, obtained after pregnancy. The chain is built from TRBV5-1 and TRBJ1-1, with 9 bases lining up with TRBD1. This TCR was recovered from a female donor in good health, enrolled as a control in a pregnancy study. The CDR3 nucleotides read TGCGCCAGCAGCTGGGGGGGACAGGGACGAGACTCGATGAACACTGAAGCTTTCTTT. This translates into CASSWGGQGRDSMNTEAFF.